The 27 T cell receptor beta chains presented below share a single source sample, sequenced in a study of shared clonotypes between healthy human individuals. Profiling relied on immunoSEQ multiplex PCR, and the TCRdb table lists in-frame clones only, not all of them. The data show some 2.3 million clones, with roughly 93% seen just once and about 0.37% held by the top ten. Sample: naive CD4+ T cells from PBMCs. The subset here: CD45RA+ positively selected. The receptors were gathered from a man younger than 35 in good health. Some clones in this sample may be carry-over from other donors' samples.

The rearrangement links TRBV5-1 to TRBJ1-2, with D perhaps TRBD1 (5 bases). From germline, CDR1 is SGHRS and CDR2 YFSETQ. This CDR3 contains 14 residues. V lost 3 bases and J lost 8, with 17 bases in between. The CDR3 DNA is TGCGCCAGCAGCTCGGGACCTACGGAGGAGGGCTACACCTTC. It is translated as CASSSGPTEEGYTF.

J is TRBJ2-7 and V is TRBV4-1, with 10 bases that match TRBD1. Trimming at V came to 0 bases and at J to 7 bases, leaving 18 bases not matched to a gene. The CDR3 has 19 amino acids. Germline V gene data show CDR1 as MGHRA and CDR2 as YSYEKL. Here the CDR3 reads CASSQEGSLPGTGAGEQYF. CDR3 in DNA: TGCGCCAGCAGCCAAGAAGGAAGTCTTCCCGGGACAGGGGCGGGTGAGCAGTACTTC.

The table lists this clone with a few counts. The chain joins TRBV11-2 to TRBJ1-1, with D uncertain. Trimming took 6 bases from V and 3 from J, leaving 20 bases between them. This CDR3 has 16 amino acids. Looked up from germline, CDR1 is SGHAT and CDR2 is FQNNGV. CDR3 residues: CASSSSLGIGHTEAFF. In nucleotides, the CDR3 is TGTGCCAGCAGTTCTTCCCTCGGCATCGGCCACACTGAAGCTTTCTTT.

The chain recombines TRBV19 with TRBJ2-1; D tentatively fits TRBD1 or TRBD2 (5 bases each). The ends were cut back, 7 bases at V and 0 bases at J, with 7 bases in the middle. The germline V gene has CDR1 LNHDA and CDR2 SQIVND (reference sequence). The CDR3 contains 13 residues. CDR3 coding DNA: TGTGCCAGTACAGGGAGCTCCTACAATGAGCAGTTCTTC. This encodes CASTGSSYNEQFF.

The V call is TRBV28, the J call TRBJ2-2; 8 nucleotides match TRBD2. The CDR3 has 15 residues. Germline V gene sequence: CDR1 MDHEN, CDR2 SYDVKM. The J segment lost 5 bases and the V segment lost 2 bases, leaving 4 bases of the junction unmatched. The CDR3 sequence is CASSLGASGTGELFF. The CDR3 DNA sequence: TGTGCCAGCAGTTTAGGGGCTAGCGGGACCGGGGAGCTGTTTTTT. Combining the CDR3 with reference TRBV28 and TRBJ2-2 gives the whole variable domain DVKVTQSSRYLVKRTGEKVFLECVQDMDHENMFWYRQDPGLGLRLIYFSYDVKMKEKGDIPEGYSVSREKKERFSLILESASTNQTSMYLCASSLGASGTGELFFGEGSRLTVL.

The V and J genes are TRBV27 and TRBJ1-1, with D possibly TRBD1 on 5 matching bases. The CDR3 covers 16 residues. Per the germline V gene, CDR1 is MNHEY and CDR2 is SMNVEV (reference sequence). V dropped 1 base and J dropped 1 base, with 13 bases sitting between them. Written as DNA, the CDR3 is TGTGCCAGCAGTTTATTTTTCGGGGCAGCGAACACTGAAGCTTTCTTT. Encoded protein: CASSLFFGAANTEAFF.

The genes are TRBV5-4 and TRBJ1-2; tentative D call: TRBD1 (6 bases). This CDR3 has 14 amino acids. Germline-derived CDR1 and CDR2 are SGHNT and YYREEE (reference sequence). Trimming took off 4 bases at V and 4 bases at J, with 14 bases between the two ends. The CDR3, as DNA: TGTGCCAGCAGCATAGGGCAGGGGACCTATGGCTACACCTTC. Translated, it gives CASSIGQGTYGYTF. Full variable domain (missing parts from reference TRBV5-4 and TRBJ1-2): ETGVTQSPTHLIKTRGQQVTLRCSSQSGHNTVSWYQQALGQGPQFIFQYYREEENGRGNFPPRFSGLQFPNYSSELNVNALELDDSALYLCASSIGQGTYGYTFGSGTRLTVV.

The chain links TRBV28 to TRBJ1-2; 11 positions match TRBD1. This CDR3 is 14 amino acids long. The trim removed 5 bases at V and 7 bases at J, leaving 6 bases unmatched. Germline values: CDR1 MDHEN, CDR2 SYDVKM. Here the CDR3 reads CASSTGTGGFGYTF. Here the CDR3 DNA reads TGTGCCAGCAGTACCGGGACAGGGGGTTTTGGCTACACCTTC.

This clone was found a few times. Other DNA variants within this sample encode the same CDR3. The chain carries TRBV27 and TRBJ1-2; 7 bases are shared with TRBD1. Losses at the gene ends were 8 bases for V and 3 bases for J; bases not matched to a gene: 6. The CDR3 sequence is 13 residues long. Germline loops: CDR1 MNHEY, CDR2 SMNVEV (reference sequence). The CDR3 DNA sequence: TGTGCCAGCGCCTCCGGGACAGACTATGGCTACACCTTC. Its protein product is CASASGTDYGYTF.

The CDR3 region is CASSSPGGGETQYF. Here the CDR3 DNA reads TGTGCCAGCAGCTCCCCGGGAGGCGGGGAGACCCAGTACTTC. This chain joins TRBV7-9 and TRBJ2-5; 7 bases agree with TRBD2. Germline trimming cut 4 bases from V and 5 bases from J; bases unmatched to any gene: 7. The length of the CDR3 is 14 residues. CDR1 and CDR2 from the germline V gene are SEHNR and FQNEAQ (reference sequence). Complete variable domain (other parts from reference TRBV7-9 and TRBJ2-5): DTGVSQNPRHKITKRGQNVTFRCDPISEHNRLYWYRQTLGQGPEFLTYFQNEAQLEKSRLLSDRFSAERPKGSFSTLEIQRTEQGDSAMYLCASSSPGGGETQYFGPGTRLLVL.

The chain links TRBV29-1 to TRBJ1-2; 9 nucleotides match TRBD1. V shed 4 bases and J 9 bases; nucleotides not matched to a gene: 6. The germline V gene encodes CDR1 SQVTM and CDR2 ANQGSEA. This CDR3 comprises 12 residues. CDR3 bases: TGCAGCGTTGCAAGGACAGGGGAGAGCTACACCTTC. Its protein is CSVARTGESYTF.

The chain couples TRBV11-3 to TRBJ2-7, with D unresolved. V lost 2 bases and J 4 bases, leaving 15 bases between the germline ends. Germline V lookup: CDR1 SGHNT, CDR2 YENEEA. This CDR3 region has 15 residues. This chain's CDR3 is CASSLSLVTDYEQYF. The CDR3 nucleotides are TGTGCCAGCAGCTTAAGCTTGGTGACGGATTACGAGCAGTACTTC. The variable domain in full, with the rest retrieved from reference TRBV11-3 and TRBJ2-7, is EAGVVQSPRYKIIEKKQPVAFWCNPISGHNTLYWYLQNLGQGPELLIRYENEEAVDDSQLPKDRFSAERLKGVDSTLKIQPAELGDSAVYLCASSLSLVTDYEQYFGPGTRLTVT.

V is TRBV2 and J is TRBJ1-4, with unresolved D. Germline CDR1 reads SNHLY; CDR2 reads FYNNEI. Deletions cut 2 bases from V and 7 bases from J, with 11 bases between. The CDR3 spans 14 residues. The CDR3 bases are TGTGCCAGCAGTGAACAAGGCTGGGGTGAAAAACTGTTTTTT. This codes for CASSEQGWGEKLFF.

This clone was seen only once. The gene calls are TRBV10-3 and TRBJ1-3; TRBD1 matches at 7 bases. The junction had 3 bases not matched to a gene; V was cut back by 3 bases and J by 7 bases. CDR1 ENHRY and CDR2 SYGVKD come from the germline V gene. This CDR3 is built from 13 residues. Written as DNA, the CDR3 is TGTGCCATCAGTGAATCAGGGGGGAACACCATATATTTT. Translating it yields CAISESGGNTIYF.

This chain's CDR3 is CACGGWVQETQYF. The CDR3 nucleotides read TGTGCTTGCGGGGGTTGGGTGCAAGAGACCCAGTACTTC. The chain recombines TRBV19 with TRBJ2-5; 7 positions match TRBD2. The germline V gene has CDR1 LNHDA and CDR2 SQIVND (reference sequence). CDR3 length equals 13 residues.

To note about this clone: The same CDR3 arises from other DNA sequences in this sample as well. The chain couples TRBV7-9 to TRBJ1-1, with a tentative D call TRBD1 (6 bases). CDR1 and CDR2 (germline): SEHNR, FQNEAQ (reference sequence). The length of the CDR3 is 14 residues. V was clipped by 4 bases and J by 1 base, with 10 bases between them. The CDR3 nucleotides are TGTGCCAGCAGCTGGGGGCAGGGGAACACTGAAGCTTTCTTT. Amino acid sequence: CASSWGQGNTEAFF.

The V gene is TRBV5-4, the J gene TRBJ1-3, with D maybe TRBD1 (6 bases). The CDR3 has 16 residues. Germline loops: CDR1 SGHNT, CDR2 YYREEE (reference sequence). The germline V and J ends were trimmed by 3 bases and 4 bases, with 17 bases remaining between them. DNA of the CDR3: TGTGCCAGCAGCTGGGGTCCTGGGGGGCTGGGAAACACCATATATTTT. Translation: CASSWGPGGLGNTIYF.

The V and J genes are TRBV9 and TRBJ2-2, with D unresolved. Trimming left V 4 bases short and J 5 bases short, with 9 bases between. Per germline, CDR1 SGDLS and CDR2 YYNGEE. The CDR3 extends over 13 amino acids. This CDR3 is CASSRRPTGELFF. The CDR3 DNA reads TGTGCCAGCAGCCGCCGCCCGACCGGGGAGCTGTTTTTT.

The chain is built from TRBV19 and TRBJ1-1; maybe TRBD1 (5 bases). Trimming removed 5 bases at V and 5 bases at J, with 15 bases between. The CDR3 runs 14 residues. Germline V lookup: CDR1 LNHDA, CDR2 SQIVND (reference sequence). The CDR3: CASSESRVRTEAFF. DNA for the CDR3: TGTGCCAGTAGTGAATCCAGGGTACGGACTGAAGCTTTCTTT.

The chain has TRBV9 and TRBJ1-3; the D is unclear. The CDR3 consists of 14 residues. Per the germline V gene, CDR1 is SGDLS and CDR2 is YYNGEE. Trimming shortened V by 0 bases and J by 9 bases, and 13 bases separated the two germline ends. The DNA for the CDR3 is TGTGCCAGCAGCGTAGCATCCGCCCCAGGCACCATATATTTT. Its protein product is CASSVASAPGTIYF.

The rearrangement joins TRBV2 to TRBJ2-3, with 10 nucleotides matching TRBD1. Germline V gene sequence: CDR1 SNHLY, CDR2 FYNNEI. J lost 1 base, V lost 4 bases, and 5 bases had no gene match. CDR3 length: 16 residues. CDR3 nucleotides: TGTGCCAGCAGTGGCTGGGACAGGGGTGGCACAGATACGCAGTATTTT. Protein product: CASSGWDRGGTDTQYF.

With regard to this clone: This sample includes further DNA sequences coding for the same CDR3. The chain has TRBV5-1 and TRBJ2-3; D unresolved. The V gene lost 0 bases and the J gene lost 5 bases, with 4 bases spanning the gap. This CDR3 has 12 amino acids. Germline values: CDR1 SGHRS, CDR2 YFSETQ. This CDR3 is CASSLGVDTQYF. The CDR3 region has the DNA TGCGCCAGCAGCTTGGGAGTAGATACGCAGTATTTT.

The genes are TRBV5-3 and TRBJ1-3; no clear D gene. TRBV5-3 is assigned to the ORF class and has an uncertain function. The CDR3 spans 16 residues. With 2 bases removed from V and 0 bases from J, the gap between germline ends came to 12 bases. Here the CDR3 DNA reads TGTGCCAGAAGCTTAAACCTGAGATTCTCTGGAAACACCATATATTTT. Translated, it gives CARSLNLRFSGNTIYF.

The V gene is TRBV18, the J gene TRBJ2-1; TRBD1 matches 8 bases. This CDR3 is built from 13 residues. J lost 7 bases, V lost 6 bases, and 5 bases had no gene match. Germline V gives CDR1 KGHSH, CDR2 LQKENI. The CDR3 DNA is TGTGCCAGCTCCGGACAGGGAAAGAATGAGCAGTTCTTC. It specifies CASSGQGKNEQFF.

This clone showed up just once. The V gene is TRBV10-3, the J gene TRBJ2-7; possible D gene TRBD1, 6 bases. V was cut by 0 bases and J by 3 bases, with 18 bases left in between. Germline V gives CDR1 ENHRY, CDR2 SYGVKD. The CDR3 consists of 17 residues. CDR3 amino acids: CAISESRRTAFYYEQYF. CDR3 nucleotide sequence: TGTGCCATCAGTGAGTCGCGTCGGACAGCATTCTACTACGAGCAGTACTTC.

This clone occurred once. The same CDR3 also results from other DNA sequences found in this sample. The chain couples TRBV5-1 to TRBJ2-5; 11 bases map to TRBD2. Per the germline V gene, CDR1 is SGHRS and CDR2 is YFSETQ. The CDR3 contains 15 residues. J was trimmed by 5 bases and V by 4 bases; bases with no gene match: 7. CDR3 region: CASSLGTSGWETQYF. CDR3 DNA sequence: TGCGCCAGCAGCCTCGGGACTAGCGGCTGGGAGACCCAGTACTTC.

This sequence joins TRBV5-1 and TRBJ2-7; D is possibly TRBD1 (5 bases). Germline CDR1 is SGHRS and CDR2 is YFSETQ. V gave up 5 bases and J gave up 0 bases, with 12 bases separating them. The CDR3 covers 14 residues. For the CDR3, the DNA is TGCGCCAGCAGTCAGGGATCTCCCTCCTACGAGCAGTACTTC. Residues: CASSQGSPSYEQYF.